This T cell receptor beta chain stems from a study of cytomegalovirus exposure and HLA in healthy donors. Samples came from healthy bone marrow donors. Trimming cost V 4 bases and J 8 bases, with 9 bases left between them. CDR1 and CDR2 from the germline V gene are SGDLS and YYNGEE. CDR3 length equals 11 residues. The table lists this clone with a count of one. Its target is unknown. Vbeta (60) and Jbeta (13) primers were used in the PCR. Sequencing used immunoSEQ multiplex PCR; TCRdb keeps in-frame clones, though not all of them. The table includes around 130,000 clones, around 80% detected once. Study-level findings and limits: Most TCR sequences were seen very rarely across donors, but some public TCRs occurred in many.

The sample was PBMCs. The clonotype originates from a man aged 30-40 years in good health and CMV-seronegative. The V and J genes are TRBV9 and TRBJ1-2; the D gene is possibly TRBD1 (5 bases). CDR3 in DNA: TGTGCCAGCAGCTTCCCAGGGGGCTACACCTTC. Protein: CASSFPGGYTF. Full variable domain (rest looked up from reference TRBV9 and TRBJ1-2): DSGVTQTPKHLITATGQRVTLRCSPRSGDLSVYWYQQSLDQGLQFLIQYYNGEERAKGNILERFSAQQFPDLHSELNLSSLELGDSALYFCASSFPGGYTFGSGTRLTVV.